One and the same sample provided the 30 T cell receptor beta chains below, sequenced in a study of blood T cell repertoires in COVID-19 (dated by TCRdb to 2019 to 2021). The library relied on the immunoSEQ multiplex PCR assay. TCRdb limited this immuneACCESS table to in-frame rearrangements with V and J called. A share of clones is missing; checked studies link under half to unresolved V genes, and the rest is unexplained. In this sample the table shows 90,000 or so clones, about 90% of which occur a single time. More than 0.95% of the sample goes to the ten largest clones. The specimen was peripheral blood. Receptor source: a human donor in a cohort sampled during active COVID-19.

This clone was found once. The chain has TRBV13 and TRBJ2-7, with 9 positions matching TRBD2. Germline-derived CDR1 and CDR2 are PRHDT and FYEKMQ (reference sequence). Trimming at V came to 2 bases and at J to 5 bases, leaving 1 base not matched to a gene. There are 13 residues in the CDR3. Written as DNA, the CDR3 is TGTGCCAGCAGCTTACTAGCGGGAAACGAGCAGTACTTC. Amino acids: CASSLLAGNEQYF. Combining the CDR3 with reference TRBV13 and TRBJ2-7 gives the whole variable domain AAGVIQSPRHLIKEKRETATLKCYPIPRHDTVYWYQQGPGQDPQFLISFYEKMQSDKGSIPDRFSAQQFSDYHSELNMSSLELGDSALYFCASSLLAGNEQYFGPGTRLTVT.

This clone was recorded once. The V gene is TRBV5-6, the J gene TRBJ1-1; weak D call: TRBD1 (5 bases). The CDR3 sequence is 15 residues long. The V end lost 3 bases, the J end lost 0 bases, and 12 bases lay between the germline ends. The germline gives CDR1 SGHDT, CDR2 YYEEEE. CDR3 nucleotides: TGTGCCAGCAGCTCACGACAGAGATTGAACACTGAAGCTTTCTTT. Translated: CASSSRQRLNTEAFF. The variable domain in full, with the rest retrieved from reference TRBV5-6 and TRBJ1-1, is DAGVTQSPTHLIKTRGQQVTLRCSPKSGHDTVSWYQQALGQGPQFIFQYYEEEERQRGNFPDRFSGHQFPNYSSELNVNALLLGDSALYLCASSSRQRLNTEAFFGQGTRLTVV.

This chain uses TRBV7-2 with TRBJ1-1; 8 bases map to TRBD1. The germline gives CDR1 SGHTA, CDR2 FQGNSA. J gave up 5 bases and V 1 base, and 3 bases lay outside the gene matches. The CDR3 contains 14 residues. The CDR3 spells CASSLEQGGTEAFF. As DNA, the CDR3 is TGTGCCAGCAGCTTAGAACAGGGGGGAACTGAAGCTTTCTTT.

This clone has more than one count but fewer than ten. The chain links TRBV7-6 to TRBJ2-1; D is perhaps TRBD2 (5 bases). From germline, CDR1 is SGHVS and CDR2 FNYEAQ. V gave up 2 bases and J gave up 8 bases, with 10 bases separating them. The CDR3 sequence is 13 residues long. The CDR3, as DNA: TGTGCCAGCAGCTTACAGGCCGGGGATGAGCAGTTCTTC. Translated: CASSLQAGDEQFF.

The chain combines TRBV5-1 with TRBJ2-1; D possibly corresponds to TRBD1 (5 bases). This CDR3 has 15 amino acids. The germline gives CDR1 SGHRS, CDR2 YFSETQ. V was trimmed by 3 bases and J by 3 bases, leaving 13 bases between them. This chain's CDR3 is CASSSQGESYNEQFF. CDR3 coding DNA: TGCGCCAGCAGCTCTCAGGGTGAAAGCTACAATGAGCAGTTCTTC.

The chain uses TRBV27 and TRBJ2-3; D is undetermined. The CDR3 contains 13 residues. Deletions cut 3 bases from V and 4 bases from J, with 8 bases between. Germline CDR1 reads MNHEY; CDR2 reads SMNVEV (reference sequence). CDR3 amino acids: CASSFHRADTQYF. The CDR3 DNA is TGTGCCAGCAGTTTCCATCGGGCAGATACGCAGTATTTT.

This chain connects TRBV25-1 to TRBJ1-1, with a weak D call TRBD1 (5 bases). Trimming pared 4 bases from V and 6 bases from J, leaving 15 bases between. Per germline, CDR1 MGHDK and CDR2 SYGVNS. The CDR3 has 14 residues. CDR3 amino acids: CASSALRGGSEAFF. The CDR3 DNA reads as TGTGCCAGCAGTGCCTTAAGGGGTGGATCTGAAGCTTTCTTT.

The V call is TRBV24-1, the J call TRBJ2-6; D perhaps matches TRBD2 (6 bases). The CDR3 length is 15 residues. Trimming pared 9 bases from V and 0 bases from J, leaving 11 bases between. From germline, CDR1 is KGHDR and CDR2 SFDVKD. The CDR3 bases are TGTGCCACCTCGGGGAGGACCTCTGGGGCCAACGTCCTGACTTTC. Protein sequence: CATSGRTSGANVLTF.

This clone was observed a few times. V is TRBV5-4 and J is TRBJ1-1; D unresolved. Germline CDR1 is SGHNT and CDR2 is YYREEE (reference sequence). Between the trimmed V and J ends, which lost 4 bases and 3 bases, there was a span of 16 bases. The CDR3 is 15 residues long. The CDR3 here is CASSLGNPMDTEAFF. CDR3 sequence (DNA): TGTGCCAGCAGCCTCGGGAACCCCATGGACACTGAAGCTTTCTTT.

J is TRBJ1-3 and V is TRBV28; D is perhaps TRBD1 (6 bases). The CDR3 has 14 residues. In germline, CDR1 is MDHEN, CDR2 SYDVKM. V was cut by 5 bases and J by 4 bases, with 12 bases left in between. The CDR3: CASSRGQRGNTIYF. The CDR3 nucleotides are TGTGCCAGCAGTCGGGGACAACGAGGAAACACCATATATTTT.

J is TRBJ1-3 and V is TRBV28; no clear D gene. Germline values: CDR1 MDHEN, CDR2 SYDVKM. V gave up 5 bases and J gave up 5 bases, with 13 bases separating them. The CDR3 covers 14 residues. This chain's CDR3 is CASSPTVIRNTIYF. CDR3 DNA sequence: TGTGCCAGCAGTCCAACGGTGATTAGAAACACCATATATTTT.

This clone was observed a single time. V and J are TRBV5-1 and TRBJ2-3; TRBD2 matches at 9 bases. CDR3 length equals 17 residues. After removal of 0 bases from V and 4 bases from J, the junction contained 9 bases not matched to a gene. Germline values: CDR1 SGHRS, CDR2 YFSETQ. The CDR3 DNA reads TGCGCCAGCAGCTTGGCGGTCGGCGGGAGGGGCGCAGATACGCAGTATTTT. Residues: CASSLAVGGRGADTQYF.

This clone has only one observation. A read error may account for a junction end that differs from germline. V gene TRBV6-6 combines with J gene TRBJ1-2, with TRBD1 matching 10 bases. This CDR3 spans 11 amino acids. Germline CDR1 and CDR2: MNHNY and SVGAGI (reference sequence). This chain's CDR3 is CASIDRGRGDF. CDR3 DNA: TGTGCCAGCATAGACAGGGGGCGAGGGGACTTC.

Only one count was recorded for this clone. The rearrangement uses TRBV2 and TRBJ2-2; tentative D call: TRBD2 (6 bases). CDR1 and CDR2 (germline): SNHLY, FYNNEI. The CDR3 has 14 residues. Trimming stripped 11 bases from V and 3 bases from J, with 16 bases between. The CDR3 spells CAPPLASHTGELFF. CDR3 DNA: TGTGCCCCACCGCTAGCGTCCCACACCGGGGAGCTGTTTTTT. Looking up the rest from reference TRBV2 and TRBJ2-2 gives the full variable domain: EPEVTQTPSHQVTQMGQEVILRCVPISNHLYFYWYRQILGQKVEFLVSFYNNEISEKSEIFDDQFSVERPDGSNFTLKIRSTKLEDSAMYFCAPPLASHTGELFFGEGSRLTVL.

This chain uses TRBV9 with TRBJ2-3; 8 bases map to TRBD2. The CDR3 runs 17 residues. Germline V gene sequence: CDR1 SGDLS, CDR2 YYNGEE. Trimming at V came to 0 bases and at J to 0 bases, leaving 6 bases not matched to a gene. The CDR3 bases are TGTGCCAGCAGCGTAGCTAGCGGGCACACCAGCACAGATACGCAGTATTTT. Its translation is CASSVASGHTSTDTQYF.

The V call is TRBV29-1, the J call TRBJ2-7; D is possibly TRBD2 (6 bases). There are 14 residues in the CDR3. V was cut by 5 bases and J by 5 bases, with 19 bases left in between. The germline V gene has CDR1 SQVTM and CDR2 ANQGSEA. CDR3 region: CSVQISGGLDEQYF. The CDR3 DNA sequence: TGCAGCGTTCAGATTAGCGGCGGACTGGACGAGCAGTACTTC.

In its sample, this clone was seen once. The CDR3 loop is CAWSTGSSYNSPLHF. DNA for the CDR3: TGTGCCTGGAGTACGGGGAGCTCCTATAATTCACCCCTCCACTTT. The chain has TRBV30 and TRBJ1-6; D gene uncertain. V was shortened by 2 bases and J by 0 bases, with 8 bases between the two germline ends. Germline-derived CDR1 and CDR2 are GTSNPN and SVGIG (reference sequence). CDR3 length equals 15 residues.

V is TRBV27 and J is TRBJ2-2; 9 positions match TRBD1. Germline V gene sequence: CDR1 MNHEY, CDR2 SMNVEV (reference sequence). The CDR3 has 18 residues. The J segment lost 2 bases and the V segment lost 10 bases, leaving 17 bases of the junction unmatched. This CDR3 is CATKADRGKEVNTGELFF. The CDR3 region has the DNA TGTGCCACTAAGGCGGACAGGGGAAAGGAGGTCAACACCGGGGAGCTGTTTTTT.

This rearrangement joins TRBV6-1 to TRBJ1-4; perhaps TRBD1 as D (6 bases). This CDR3 region has 15 residues. CDR1 and CDR2 from the germline V gene are MNHNS and SASEGT. V lost 3 bases and J lost 6, with 14 bases in between. The CDR3: CASSDKGGVDEKLFF. CDR3 DNA: TGTGCCAGCAGTGATAAGGGGGGGGTGGATGAAAAACTGTTTTTT.

The gene calls are TRBV27 and TRBJ2-2, with 9 bases matching TRBD2. This CDR3 is 18 amino acids long. Trimming cost V 8 bases and J 2 bases; bases outside gene matches: 15. The germline V gene has CDR1 MNHEY and CDR2 SMNVEV (reference sequence). CDR3 residues: CASGRNSGRHLNTGELFF. The CDR3 nucleotides are TGTGCCAGCGGCAGGAATAGCGGGAGACATCTTAACACCGGGGAGCTGTTTTTT.

The rearrangement uses TRBV4-1 and TRBJ2-2; D possibly corresponds to TRBD1 (6 bases). The CDR3 length is 15 residues. V lost 1 base, J lost 7 bases, and 13 bases lay in between. Germline V CDR1 and CDR2: MGHRA, YSYEKL. CDR3 coding DNA: TGCGCCAGCAGCCAAGGAACAGGGATGGTCGGGGAGCTGTTTTTT. It is translated as CASSQGTGMVGELFF.

J is TRBJ2-4 and V is TRBV9, with 10 bases aligning to TRBD1. CDR3 length equals 14 residues. Losses at the gene ends were 4 bases for V and 12 bases for J; bases not matched to a gene: 10. Germline V gene lookup returns CDR1 SGDLS and CDR2 YYNGEE. Here the CDR3 DNA reads TGTGCCAGCAGCTCCGGACAGGGGGGGTTGAATCAGTACTTC. It encodes CASSSGQGGLNQYF.

The rearrangement links TRBV7-9 to TRBJ2-3; possibly TRBD1 for D (6 bases). Germline lookup yields CDR1 SEHNR and CDR2 FQNEAQ (reference sequence). The CDR3 loop spans 17 amino acids. V lost 1 base and J 1 base, leaving 15 bases between the germline ends. CDR3 in amino acids: CASSLVLGGRGTDTQYF. The CDR3 DNA reads TGTGCCAGCAGCTTAGTCCTTGGGGGCCGAGGCACAGATACGCAGTATTTT.

This clone was detected a few times. The rearrangement uses TRBV5-1 and TRBJ2-7; a possible D gene is TRBD1 (6 bases). V lost 2 bases to trimming and J lost 3 bases, with 9 bases between them. The CDR3 contains 13 residues. Per the germline V gene, CDR1 is SGHRS and CDR2 is YFSETQ. As DNA, the CDR3 is TGCGCCAGCAGCTTCGGACAGAGCTACGAGCAGTACTTC. Residues: CASSFGQSYEQYF.

In nucleotides, the CDR3 is TGTGCCAGCAGTTTAGGGGCGTTGGAGACCCAGTACTTC. This codes for CASSLGALETQYF. The chain recombines TRBV28 with TRBJ2-5, with D possibly matching TRBD1 (5 bases). Germline V gene sequence: CDR1 MDHEN, CDR2 SYDVKM. This CDR3 is built from 13 residues. Trimming took off 2 bases at V and 5 bases at J, with 9 bases between the two ends.

This chain joins TRBV2 and TRBJ1-5, with 9 bases aligning to TRBD1. V trimming: 6 bases; J trimming: 0 bases; junction bases outside the gene matches: 3. Germline lookup yields CDR1 SNHLY and CDR2 FYNNEI. This CDR3 contains 15 residues. CDR3 sequence (DNA): TGTGCCAGCAGAAAGACAGGGGGTAGCAATCAGCCCCAGCATTTT. Its translation: CASRKTGGSNQPQHF.

V and J are TRBV12-3 or TRBV12-4 and TRBJ1-1; TRBD1 is a possible D gene (5 bases). The length of the CDR3 is 13 residues. Trimming took off 11 bases at V and 1 base at J, with 14 bases between the two ends. In DNA form, the CDR3 reads TGTGCCCTCCGCTTGGGGGGGAACACTGAAGCTTTCTTT. The encoded protein is CALRLGGNTEAFF.

The chain uses TRBV6-6 and TRBJ2-2; a possible D gene is TRBD2 (7 bases). V lost 2 bases and J lost 6, with 16 bases in between. The CDR3 runs to 16 residues. Germline CDR1 and CDR2: MNHNY and SVGAGI (reference sequence). CDR3 loop: CASSYRRGGEPGELFF. The CDR3 DNA reads TGTGCCAGCAGTTACCGTAGGGGGGGGGAGCCCGGGGAGCTGTTTTTT.

The V and J genes are TRBV7-3 and TRBJ2-5; 13 bases are shared with TRBD2. V trimming: 4 bases; J trimming: 5 bases; junction bases outside the gene matches: 10. This CDR3 is 17 amino acids long. CDR1 SGHTA and CDR2 FQGTGA come from the germline V gene. CDR3 in amino acids: CASSSRLAGGYGETQYF. The CDR3 DNA reads TGTGCCAGCAGCTCCCGACTAGCGGGAGGATACGGGGAGACCCAGTACTTC.

V usage is TRBV6-5 and J usage is TRBJ2-3; 8 bases are a match to TRBD2. The CDR3 contains 14 residues. The V gene end was trimmed by 6 bases and the J gene end by 7 bases; junction bases not matched to a gene: 9. CDR1 and CDR2 from the germline V gene are MNHEY and SVGAGI. In nucleotides, the CDR3 is TGTGCCAGCAGCCCCGGGAGCGGGAGATATACGCAGTATTTT. Its translation is CASSPGSGRYTQYF.